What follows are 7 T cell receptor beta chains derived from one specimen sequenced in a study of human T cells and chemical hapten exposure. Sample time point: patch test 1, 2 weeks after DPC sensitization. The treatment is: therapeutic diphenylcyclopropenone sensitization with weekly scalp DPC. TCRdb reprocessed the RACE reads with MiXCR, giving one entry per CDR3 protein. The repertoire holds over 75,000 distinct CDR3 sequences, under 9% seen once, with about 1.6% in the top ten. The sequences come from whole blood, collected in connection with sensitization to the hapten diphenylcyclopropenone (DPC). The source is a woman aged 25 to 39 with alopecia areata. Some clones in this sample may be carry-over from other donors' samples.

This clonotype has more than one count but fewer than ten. The CDR3 coding sequence is TGTGCCAGCAGCCGGGCGCCTACCGGGCATGGCTACACCTTC. Its protein product is CASSRAPTGHGYTF. The chain joins TRBV5-4 to TRBJ1-2; D remains ambiguous. CDR1 SGHNT and CDR2 YYREEE come from the germline V gene (reference sequence). With 4 bases removed from V and 6 bases from J, the gap between germline ends came to 16 bases. This CDR3 spans 14 amino acids.

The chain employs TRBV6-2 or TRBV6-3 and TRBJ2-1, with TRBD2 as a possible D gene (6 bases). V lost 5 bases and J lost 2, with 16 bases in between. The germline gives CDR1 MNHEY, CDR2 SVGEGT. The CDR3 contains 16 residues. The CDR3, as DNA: TGTGCCAGCAGTAATCTAGCGCGAAAAGCCTACAATGAGCAGTTCTTC. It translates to CASSNLARKAYNEQFF.

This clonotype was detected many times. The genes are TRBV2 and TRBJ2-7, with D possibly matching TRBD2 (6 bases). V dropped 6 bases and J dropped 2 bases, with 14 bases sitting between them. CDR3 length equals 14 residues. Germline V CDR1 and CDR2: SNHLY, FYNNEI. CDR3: CASSAGGVPYEQYF. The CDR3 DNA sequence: TGTGCCAGCAGCGCCGGCGGGGTACCCTACGAGCAGTACTTC.

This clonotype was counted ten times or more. The CDR3: CATGLSAGANVLTF. The CDR3 bases are TGTGCCACCGGCCTATCTGCTGGGGCCAACGTCCTGACTTTC. The chain uses TRBV2 and TRBJ2-6; D uncertain. The CDR3 runs to 14 residues. Germline CDR1 reads SNHLY; CDR2 reads FYNNEI. V shed 10 bases and J shed 2 bases, with 12 bases lying between them.

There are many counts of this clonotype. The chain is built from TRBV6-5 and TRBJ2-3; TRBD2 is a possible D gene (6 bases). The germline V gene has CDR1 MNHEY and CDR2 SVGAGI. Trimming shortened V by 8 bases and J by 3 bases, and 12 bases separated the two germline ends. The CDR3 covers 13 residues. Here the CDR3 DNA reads TGTGCCAGCCGGAGGGCACGGACAGATACGCAGTATTTT. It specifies CASRRARTDTQYF.

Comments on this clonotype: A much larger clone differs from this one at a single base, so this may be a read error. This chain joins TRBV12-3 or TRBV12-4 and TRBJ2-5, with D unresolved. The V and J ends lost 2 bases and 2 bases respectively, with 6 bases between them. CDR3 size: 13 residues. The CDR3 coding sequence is TGTGCCAGCAGTTTAATGGGTCAAGAGACCCAGTACTTC. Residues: CASSLMGQETQYF.

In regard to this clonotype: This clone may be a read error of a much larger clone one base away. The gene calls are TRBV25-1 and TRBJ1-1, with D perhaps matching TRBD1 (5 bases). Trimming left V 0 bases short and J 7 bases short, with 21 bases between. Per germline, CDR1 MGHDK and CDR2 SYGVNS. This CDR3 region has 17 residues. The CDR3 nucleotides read TGTGCCAGCAGTGAATATTCGAACGGGGGTCTGGGATGTGAAGCTTTCTTT. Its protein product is CASSEYSNGGLGCEAFF. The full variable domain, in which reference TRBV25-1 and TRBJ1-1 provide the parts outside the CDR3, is EADIYQTPRYLVIGTGKKITLECSQTMGHDKMYWYQQDPGMELHLIHYSYGVNSTEKGDLSSESTVSRIRTEHFPLTLESARPSHTSQYLCASSEYSNGGLGCEAFFGQGTRLTVV.